The TCR beta chain described here comes from a study of blood T cell repertoires in COVID-19. Background on the study: Collection of acute and convalescent COVID-19 samples took place in the United States, Italy and Spain. T cells, B-cell-depleted T cells, or PBMCs supplied cDNA or gDNA.

Per the original methods: Amplification of reference gene primers provided the estimated nucleated cell counts. Clones were sequenced by immunoSEQ multiplex PCR, and TCRdb holds only the in-frame ones, with some missing. The D gene and trimming were derived from the DNA, and the V and J assignments and clone size from that table. The sample lists about 30,000 clones, 81% occurring once. Recruited during active infection, patients (from Seattle) were subsequently followed longitudinally. This TCR derives from a man aged 65-85 years with COVID-19, enrolled during active disease. The source material was peripheral blood.

CDR3 loop: CASSATGPEQYF. In DNA form, the CDR3 reads TGTGCCAGCAGCGCCACAGGCCCCGAGCAGTACTTC. V is TRBV7-8 and J is TRBJ2-7, with D possibly being TRBD1 (5 bases). Trimming took 5 bases from V and 6 from J, leaving 11 bases between them. The CDR3 is 12 amino acids. Germline CDR1 SGHVS, CDR2 FQNEAQ.